The T cell receptor (beta chain) described here comes from a study of shared clonotypes between healthy human individuals. Overall study context: The donor pool was made up of a couple of women and a few men aged 18 to 49.

Study-wide points: The study sampled only blood, and tissue repertoires likely differ.

The sample holds one count of this clone. Its specificity is unknown. The authors distributed each subset's genomic DNA evenly over several immunoSEQ plates. Sequencing was performed with immunoSEQ multiplex PCR; in TCRdb, only in-frame clones are kept and a portion is missing. The sample consists of nearly 500,000 clones, roughly four fifths of them appearing once. Each donor was a Caucasian adult residing in Nashville, Tennessee. The clonotype originates from a woman aged 40-49 years in good health. Some clones in this sample may be carry-over from other donors' samples. The material sequenced was PBMCs.

This chain's CDR3 is CASSSGQGYYEQYF. In DNA form, the CDR3 reads TGTGCCAGCAGCTCGGGACAGGGTTACTACGAGCAGTACTTC. The gene calls are TRBV11-2 and TRBJ2-7; 9 nucleotides line up with TRBD1. V trimming: 4 bases; J trimming: 3 bases; junction bases outside the gene matches: 4. Looked up from germline, CDR1 is SGHAT and CDR2 is FQNNGV. The CDR3 totals 14 residues.